Presented here are 10 T cell receptor beta chains from one specimen sequenced in a study of T-cell reconstitution after alpha-beta-depleted transplantation in children. Preparation of the TCRbeta library used unique molecular identifiers. MiXCR was run by TCRdb on the PCR reads, yielding one entry per CDR3 protein. The data hold hundreds of thousands of distinct CDR3 sequences, with approximately 16% observed a single time. Sequencing used PBMCs from the stem cell graft donor, obtained from the stem cell graft. The receptor source for this set is a human donor who donated a stem cell graft to a child with acute myeloid leukemia.

The chain has TRBV20-1 and TRBJ1-2; TRBD1 might be the D (5 bases). The CDR3 is made up of 13 amino acids. V shed 3 bases and J shed 4 bases, with 12 bases lying between them. Germline-derived CDR1 and CDR2 are DFQATT and SNEGSKA (reference sequence). CDR3 loop: CSAREVGPYGYTF. For the CDR3, the DNA is TGCAGTGCTAGGGAGGTGGGACCCTATGGCTACACCTTC.

As for this clonotype: A much bigger clone sits one base away, suggesting this may be a read error. This rearrangement joins TRBV12-3 or TRBV12-4 to TRBJ1-1; D is ambiguous. Trimming shortened V by 6 bases and J by 1 base, and 12 bases separated the two germline ends. There are 14 residues in the CDR3. Here the CDR3 reads CASRFDDANTEAFF. CDR3 DNA: TGTGCCAGCAGGTTCGACGACGCGAACACTGAAGCTTTCTTT.

The chain employs TRBV7-2 and TRBJ2-7; TRBD1 aligns across 8 bases. V lost 5 bases and J lost 3; bases outside the gene matches: 9. The CDR3 spans 15 residues. Germline V gives CDR1 SGHTA, CDR2 FQGNSA. The CDR3 DNA sequence: TGTGCCAGCAGCCAATGGACAGGGATTTACTACGAGCAGTACGTC. Amino acids: CASSQWTGIYYEQYV.

This rearrangement joins TRBV20-1 to TRBJ2-5; a weak D match, TRBD1 (6 bases). Germline CDR1 reads DFQATT; CDR2 reads SNEGSKA (reference sequence). The CDR3 loop spans 12 amino acids. The V and J ends lost 5 bases and 3 bases respectively, with 10 bases between them. Here the CDR3 reads CSAWDKKETQYF. CDR3 nucleotide sequence: TGCAGTGCTTGGGACAAGAAAGAGACCCAGTACTTC.

In this sample, this clonotype turned up a few times. V usage is TRBV7-9 and J usage is TRBJ2-7, with 12 bases lining up with TRBD2. With 3 bases clipped from V and 7 bases from J, the junction kept 4 bases outside the gene matches. Germline CDR1 reads SEHNR; CDR2 reads FQNEAQ (reference sequence). The CDR3 contains 14 residues. The CDR3 bases are TGTGCCAGCAGCTTCGGACTAGCGGGGAATGAGCAGTACTTC. This encodes CASSFGLAGNEQYF.

In its sample, this clonotype was seen many times. This chain uses TRBV20-1 with TRBJ1-1; tentatively, D is TRBD1 (6 bases). From germline, CDR1 is DFQATT and CDR2 SNEGSKA (reference sequence). The germline V and J ends were trimmed by 5 bases and 7 bases, with 20 bases remaining between them. CDR3 length: 14 residues. The CDR3 spells CSAPKTGYYGEAFF. The CDR3 DNA sequence: TGCAGTGCTCCGAAGACAGGATACTATGGTGAAGCTTTCTTT.

This clonotype was counted between two and nine times. The chain employs TRBV6-1 and TRBJ1-5, with a weak D call TRBD1 (5 bases). The length of the CDR3 is 16 residues. Germline assignment: CDR1 MNHNS and CDR2 SASEGT. Trimming took 5 bases from V and 2 from J, leaving 16 bases between them. For the CDR3, the DNA is TGTGCCAGCAGTACCTGGGGGGGGGATGGCAATCAGCCCCAGCATTTT. It specifies CASSTWGGDGNQPQHF.

This clonotype was seen ten or more times. This chain links TRBV20-1 with TRBJ1-3; D is unresolved. The ends were cut back, 6 bases at V and 13 bases at J, with 16 bases in the middle. Germline V gene sequence: CDR1 DFQATT, CDR2 SNEGSKA (reference sequence). The CDR3 length is 11 residues. CDR3 in DNA: TGCAGTGCGGAAGAGAGCCCGGTGATATATTTT. Residues: CSAEESPVIYF.

This clonotype was counted between two and nine times. CDR3: CASSLVGGAPDTQYF. The CDR3 DNA follows: TGTGCCAGCAGTTTAGTCGGGGGGGCACCAGATACGCAGTATTTT. J is TRBJ2-3 and V is TRBV12-3 or TRBV12-4; 8 positions match TRBD2. CDR3 length equals 15 residues. Unmatched junction bases numbered 4, after V lost 1 base and J lost 4 bases.

This clonotype appeared many times. V gene TRBV20-1 combines with J gene TRBJ2-7; D is uncertain. Germline CDR1 is DFQATT and CDR2 is SNEGSKA (reference sequence). The CDR3 runs 14 residues. Trimming removed 6 bases at V and 1 base at J, with 16 bases between. The CDR3 reads CSAGAGSRSYEQYF. The CDR3 coding sequence is TGCAGTGCCGGAGCCGGCTCGCGTTCCTACGAGCAGTACTTC.